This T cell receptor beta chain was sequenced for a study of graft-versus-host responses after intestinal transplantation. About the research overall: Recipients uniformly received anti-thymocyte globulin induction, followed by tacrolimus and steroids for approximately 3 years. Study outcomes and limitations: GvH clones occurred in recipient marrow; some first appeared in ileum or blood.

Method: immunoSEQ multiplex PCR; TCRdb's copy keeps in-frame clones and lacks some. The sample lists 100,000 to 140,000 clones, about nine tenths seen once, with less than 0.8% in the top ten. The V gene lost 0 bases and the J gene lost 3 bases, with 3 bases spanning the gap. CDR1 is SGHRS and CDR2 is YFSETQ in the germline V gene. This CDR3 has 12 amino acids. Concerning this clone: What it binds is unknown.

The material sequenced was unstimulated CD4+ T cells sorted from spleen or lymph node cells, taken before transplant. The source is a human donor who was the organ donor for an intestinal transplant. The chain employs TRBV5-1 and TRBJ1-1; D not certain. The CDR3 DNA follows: TGCGCCAGCAGCTTGGACGACACTGAAGCTTTCTTT. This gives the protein CASSLDDTEAFF.